A selection of T cell receptor beta chains follows, all from one sample in a study of CD8 T cells in ankylosing spondylitis. TCRdb re-derived calls from the 5' RACE reads in MiXCR, one entry per CDR3 protein. The table includes under 550,000 distinct CDR3 sequences, roughly 26% detected once. The sample taken for sequencing was blood, either unsorted or a sorted T cell fraction (not recorded which). All receptors derive from a male donor with ankylosing spondylitis. The CDR3 runs from the conserved cysteine through the conserved F or W. The D gene is left open where the match is weak.

CDR3 length: 15; J gene: TRBJ1-4; D gene: .; V gene: TRBV2; CDR3 protein: CASSQFRGTNEKLFF
CDR3 length: 13; J gene: TRBJ2-1; D gene: TRBD1; V gene: TRBV18; CDR3 protein: CASSHGTGDEQFF
CDR3 length: 14; J gene: TRBJ2-1; D gene: .; V gene: TRBV7-2; CDR3 protein: CASSLESLGNEQFF
CDR3 length: 15; J gene: TRBJ1-4; D gene: .; V gene: TRBV29-1; CDR3 protein: CSVEGGRGVAEKLFF
CDR3 length: 12; J gene: TRBJ2-3; D gene: .; V gene: TRBV29-1; CDR3 protein: CSAGRVTDTQYF
CDR3 length: 18; J gene: TRBJ2-5; D gene: TRBD1; V gene: TRBV6-5; CDR3 protein: CASSYSGSGTGVQETQYF
CDR3 length: 13; J gene: TRBJ2-2; D gene: .; V gene: TRBV20-1; CDR3 protein: CSVTTGATGELFF
CDR3 length: 12; J gene: TRBJ2-1; D gene: TRBD1; V gene: TRBV6-5; CDR3 protein: CASSRTGIEQFF
CDR3 length: 13; J gene: TRBJ1-5; D gene: .; V gene: TRBV5-1; CDR3 protein: CASSVNVGQPQHF
CDR3 length: 17; J gene: TRBJ2-2; D gene: .; V gene: TRBV4-1; CDR3 protein: CASSQFVSRGGTGELFF
CDR3 length: 12; J gene: TRBJ2-5; D gene: TRBD1; V gene: TRBV29-1; CDR3 protein: CSVIQGAKTQYF
CDR3 length: 12; J gene: TRBJ1-1; D gene: .; V gene: TRBV5-1; CDR3 protein: CASSSKDFEAFF
CDR3 length: 14; J gene: TRBJ2-2; D gene: .; V gene: TRBV5-1; CDR3 protein: CASSNLLGSGELFF
CDR3 length: 13; J gene: TRBJ2-3; D gene: .; V gene: TRBV7-7; CDR3 protein: CASSLDGSDTQYF
CDR3 length: 14; J gene: TRBJ2-3; D gene: .; V gene: TRBV20-1; CDR3 protein: CSGGRAPYTDTQYF
CDR3 length: 14; J gene: TRBJ1-6; D gene: .; V gene: TRBV20-1; CDR3 protein: CSAESRSYNSPLHF
CDR3 length: 13; J gene: TRBJ2-1; D gene: .; V gene: TRBV9; CDR3 protein: CASSVAPENEQFF
CDR3 length: 14; J gene: TRBJ2-3; D gene: TRBD2; V gene: TRBV7-9; CDR3 protein: CASSGLAVTDTQYF
CDR3 length: 12; J gene: TRBJ1-2; D gene: .; V gene: TRBV30; CDR3 protein: CAWSPGQRGYTF
CDR3 length: 14; J gene: TRBJ2-5; D gene: .; V gene: TRBV30; CDR3 protein: CAWSRVSGQETQYF
CDR3 length: 13; J gene: TRBJ1-3; D gene: .; V gene: TRBV20-1; CDR3 protein: CSARQASGNTIYF
CDR3 length: 15; J gene: TRBJ1-2; D gene: .; V gene: TRBV20-1; CDR3 protein: CSASVDGKGDYGYTF
CDR3 length: 14; J gene: TRBJ2-3; D gene: TRBD1; V gene: TRBV14; CDR3 protein: CASRTGGASDTQYF
CDR3 length: 18; J gene: TRBJ2-1; D gene: TRBD2; V gene: TRBV18; CDR3 protein: CASSTGTSGRSSYNEQFF
CDR3 length: 14; J gene: TRBJ1-5; D gene: .; V gene: TRBV20-1; CDR3 protein: CSARGPNSNQPQHF
CDR3 length: 15; J gene: TRBJ2-5; D gene: .; V gene: TRBV11-2; CDR3 protein: CASSRGKSEPETQYF
CDR3 length: 15; J gene: TRBJ1-4; D gene: .; V gene: TRBV4-1; CDR3 protein: CASSHTGFLNEKLFF
CDR3 length: 16; J gene: TRBJ2-5; D gene: TRBD1; V gene: TRBV7-7; CDR3 protein: CASSMSGTGFQETQYF
CDR3 length: 18; J gene: TRBJ2-6; D gene: TRBD2; V gene: TRBV11-2; CDR3 protein: CASSVGLAGGSGANVLTF
CDR3 length: 13; J gene: TRBJ2-7; D gene: .; V gene: TRBV6-1; CDR3 protein: CASSRGVWSEQYF
CDR3 length: 16; J gene: TRBJ2-1; D gene: TRBD2; V gene: TRBV25-1; CDR3 protein: CASSVLGLDEHNEQFF
CDR3 length: 16; J gene: TRBJ1-2; D gene: TRBD1; V gene: TRBV24-1; CDR3 protein: CATSDSTPGGLDGYTF
CDR3 length: 15; J gene: TRBJ2-1; D gene: .; V gene: TRBV2; CDR3 protein: CASSVEGGTYNEQFF
CDR3 length: 16; J gene: TRBJ2-1; D gene: TRBD2; V gene: TRBV7-9; CDR3 protein: CASSTHTSGTYNEQVF
CDR3 length: 12; J gene: TRBJ2-5; D gene: .; V gene: TRBV30; CDR3 protein: CAWSQGQETQYF
CDR3 length: 15; J gene: TRBJ1-6; D gene: TRBD1; V gene: TRBV18; CDR3 protein: CASSPGTGGGSPLHF
CDR3 length: 15; J gene: TRBJ2-7; D gene: TRBD1; V gene: TRBV5-1; CDR3 protein: CASSSRQGRSYEQYF
CDR3 length: 15; J gene: TRBJ1-1; D gene: .; V gene: TRBV29-1; CDR3 protein: CSVHDSTFMNTEAFF
CDR3 length: 12; J gene: TRBJ1-1; D gene: .; V gene: TRBV29-1; CDR3 protein: CSAVRTNTEAFF
CDR3 length: 16; J gene: TRBJ1-5; D gene: TRBD1; V gene: TRBV6-1; CDR3 protein: CASSEVPGGGNQPQHF
CDR3 length: 16; J gene: TRBJ1-2; D gene: .; V gene: TRBV3-1; CDR3 protein: CASSQERPAGLHGYTF
CDR3 length: 14; J gene: TRBJ2-1; D gene: TRBD2; V gene: TRBV7-2; CDR3 protein: CASSPVAGYNEQFF
CDR3 length: 15; J gene: TRBJ2-2; D gene: .; V gene: TRBV9; CDR3 protein: CASSVVAGNTGELFF
CDR3 length: 11; J gene: TRBJ2-5; D gene: .; V gene: TRBV12-3/TRBV12-4; CDR3 protein: CASSLGETQYF
CDR3 length: 15; J gene: TRBJ2-1; D gene: TRBD2; V gene: TRBV2; CDR3 protein: CASSALAGEVNEQFF